This record covers a single TCR beta chain. TCRdb keeps only in-frame clones here, not all; method: immunoSEQ multiplex PCR. The profile shows some 220,000 clones, roughly 80% of them singletons. Germline V gives CDR1 MNHEY, CDR2 SVGAGI. The CDR3 extends over 13 amino acids. The V end lost 5 bases, the J end lost 4 bases, and 12 bases lay between the germline ends. This entry comes from a study of blood T cell repertoires in COVID-19. The source of this sequence is a woman in her 70s with COVID-19, enrolled during active disease. Sequenced: peripheral blood. The chain recombines TRBV6-5 with TRBJ2-7; D is undetermined. In DNA, the CDR3 is TGTGCCAGCAGTCCTCCCGGTGGTTACGAGCAGTACTTC. Protein: CASSPPGGYEQYF.